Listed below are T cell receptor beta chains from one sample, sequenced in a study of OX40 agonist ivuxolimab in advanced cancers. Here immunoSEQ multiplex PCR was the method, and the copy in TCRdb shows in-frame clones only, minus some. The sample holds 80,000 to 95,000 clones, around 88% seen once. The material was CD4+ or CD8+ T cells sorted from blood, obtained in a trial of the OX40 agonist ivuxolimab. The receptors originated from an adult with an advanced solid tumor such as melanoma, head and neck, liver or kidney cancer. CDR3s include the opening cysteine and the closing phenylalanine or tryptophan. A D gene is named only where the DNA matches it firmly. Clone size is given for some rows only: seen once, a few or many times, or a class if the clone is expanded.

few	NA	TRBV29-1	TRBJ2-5	TGCAGCGCCGGGACACAACAAGAGACCCAGTACTTC	CSAGTQQETQYF
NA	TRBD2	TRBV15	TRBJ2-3	TGTGCCACCAGCAGATCGGGACTAGCCTCAGATACGCAGTATTTT	CATSRSGLASDTQYF
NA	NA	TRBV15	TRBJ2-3	TGTGCCACCAGCAGAGACCGCCGCAGCACAGATACGCAGTATTTT	CATSRDRRSTDTQYF
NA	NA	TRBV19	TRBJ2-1	TGTGCCAGTAAGGATGACAGGAGCTCCTACAATGAGCAGTTCTTC	CASKDDRSSYNEQFF
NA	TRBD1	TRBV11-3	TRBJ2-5	TGTGCCAGCAGCTATGACGGTCGACAGGGAAAGACCCAGTACTTC	CASSYDGRQGKTQYF
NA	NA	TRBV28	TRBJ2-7	TGTGCCAGCAGTTTAGATGGGCAGACATACGAGCAGTACTTC	CASSLDGQTYEQYF
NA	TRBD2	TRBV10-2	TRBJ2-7	TGCGCCAGCGGGGGACTAGCGGGGGTACCCCACGAGCAGTACTTC	CASGGLAGVPHEQYF
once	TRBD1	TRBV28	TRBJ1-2	TGTGCCAGCACCCAGGGGGATCGTGGCTACACCTTC	CASTQGDRGYTF
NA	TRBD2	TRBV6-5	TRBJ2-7	TGTGCCAGTCGGAACGGGGGGGCGCGTAATCACGAGCAGTACTTC	CASRNGGARNHEQYF
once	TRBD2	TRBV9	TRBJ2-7	TGTGCCAGCAGCGTAGGTAGCGGGAGCACGAGCTCCTACGAGCAGTACTTC	CASSVGSGSTSSYEQYF
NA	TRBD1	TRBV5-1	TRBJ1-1	TGCGCCAGCAGCTTGGACAGGGGGAGTAGGGGCACTGAAGCTTTCTTT	CASSLDRGSRGTEAFF
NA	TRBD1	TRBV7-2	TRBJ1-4	TGTGCCAGCAGCACCCCGACAGGGGGCTATGAAAAACTGTTTTTT	CASSTPTGGYEKLFF
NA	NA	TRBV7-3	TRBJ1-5	TGTGCCAGCAGCTCACAGGGAGGTCAGCCCCAGCATTTT	CASSSQGGQPQHF
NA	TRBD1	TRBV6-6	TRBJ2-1	TGTGCCAGCAGTTATGGGACAGGGGTCAATGAGCAGTTCTTC	CASSYGTGVNEQFF
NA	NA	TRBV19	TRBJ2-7	TGTGCCAGTAGTATCCCCGGGGCTGCCTACGAGCAGTACTTC	CASSIPGAAYEQYF
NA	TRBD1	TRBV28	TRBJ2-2	TGTGCCAGCCGCCGCATAAGGCGAGGACAGGGAACCGGGGAGCTGTTTTTT	CASRRIRRGQGTGELFF
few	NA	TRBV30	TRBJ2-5	TGTGCCTGTTCTCGGCCCCACCGTGGACAAGAGACCCAGTACTTC	CACSRPHRGQETQYF
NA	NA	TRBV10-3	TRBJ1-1	TGTGCCATCAGTAGGACAGCCGAGAACACTGAAGCTTTCTTT	CAISRTAENTEAFF
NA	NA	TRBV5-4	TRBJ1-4	TGTGCCAGCAGCTTGAGAGACGGGGGAGGAGAAAAACTGTTTTTT	CASSLRDGGGEKLFF
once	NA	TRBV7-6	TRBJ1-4	TGTGCCAGCAGCACGGGTAACAATAATGAAAAACTGTTTTTT	CASSTGNNNEKLFF
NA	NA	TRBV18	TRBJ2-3	TGTGCCAGCTCAGCGCAGCAGGGGGGTAGCACAGATACGCAGTATTTT	CASSAQQGGSTDTQYF
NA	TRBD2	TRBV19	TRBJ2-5	TGTGCCAGTAGTAAGACGTCTAGCGGGAGGGCCGATGAGACCCAGTACTTC	CASSKTSSGRADETQYF
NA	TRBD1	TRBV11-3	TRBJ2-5	TGTGCCAGCAGCCTCTCGACAGGGGGCGGAGAGACCCAGTACTTC	CASSLSTGGGETQYF
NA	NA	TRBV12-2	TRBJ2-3	TGTGCAAGTCGCTCCCCGAGGGCTAGCGGGGCCCCGTATACGCAGTATTTT	CASRSPRASGAPYTQYF
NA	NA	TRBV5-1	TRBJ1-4	TGCGCCAGCAGCCCGAGCCCTCAGGGGTCTACAACTAATGAAAAACTGTTTTTT	CASSPSPQGSTTNEKLFF
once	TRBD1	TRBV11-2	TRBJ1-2	TGTGCCAGCAGCTTCATGCAGGGGGGGTCTGGCTACACCTTC	CASSFMQGGSGYTF
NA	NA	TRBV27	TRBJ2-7	TGTGCCAGCAGAAACGGAGGGGCCTACGAGCAGTACTTC	CASRNGGAYEQYF
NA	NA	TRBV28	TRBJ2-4	TGTGCCACCCCCGGAGGGGCCACAACGAACATTCAGTACTTC	CATPGGATTNIQYF
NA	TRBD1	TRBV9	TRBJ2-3	TGTGCCAGCAGCGTAACGACAGGGCATGGCACAGATACGCAGTATTTT	CASSVTTGHGTDTQYF
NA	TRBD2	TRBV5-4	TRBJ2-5	TGTGCCAGCAGCTTTAGGGCGGGAGGGACCCAGTACTTC	CASSFRAGGTQYF
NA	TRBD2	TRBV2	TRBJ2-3	TGTGCCAGCCACCTAGCGGCACCTAGCACAGATACGCAGTATTTT	CASHLAAPSTDTQYF
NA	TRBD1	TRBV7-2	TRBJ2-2	TGTGCCAGCAGGGCAGGGGGCCCGAACACCGGGGAGCTGTTTTTT	CASRAGGPNTGELFF
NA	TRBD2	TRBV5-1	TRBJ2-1	TGCGCCAGCAGCCTTCTAGCGGGAGAGGCAAATGAGCAGTTCTTC	CASSLLAGEANEQFF